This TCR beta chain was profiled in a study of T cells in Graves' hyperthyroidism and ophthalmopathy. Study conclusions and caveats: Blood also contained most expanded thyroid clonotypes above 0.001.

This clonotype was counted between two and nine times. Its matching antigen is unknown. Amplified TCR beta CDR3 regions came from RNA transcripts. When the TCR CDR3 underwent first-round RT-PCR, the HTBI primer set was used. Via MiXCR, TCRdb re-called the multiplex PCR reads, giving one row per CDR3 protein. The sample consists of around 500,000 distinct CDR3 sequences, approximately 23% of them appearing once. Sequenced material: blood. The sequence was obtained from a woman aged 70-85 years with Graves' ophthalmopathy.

Here the CDR3 reads CASSLSVGAQSSGELFF. DNA of the CDR3: TGCGCCAGCAGCTTGAGCGTAGGGGCCCAATCTTCCGGGGAGCTGTTTTTT. This chain uses TRBV5-1 with TRBJ2-2, with D maybe TRBD1 (5 bases). With 1 base removed from V and 6 bases from J, the gap between germline ends came to 19 bases. CDR3 length equals 17 residues. Germline-derived CDR1 and CDR2 are SGHRS and YFSETQ.